A selection of T cell receptor beta chains follows, all from one sample in a study of T-cell reconstitution after alpha-beta-depleted transplantation in children. TCRdb re-analysed the PCR reads in MiXCR, keeping a single row per CDR3 protein. The sample includes some 490,000 distinct CDR3 sequences, around 13% of them seen just once. The source was PBMCs from the stem cell graft donor, collected from the stem cell graft. The receptors were gathered from a human donor who donated a stem cell graft to a child with combined immunodeficiency. Both conserved end residues are part of each CDR3. The D gene is left open where the match is weak. Clone size is shown for a subset of rows, as once, few, many or a class of expanded clone.

TRBV15,-,-,TRBJ2-3,CATTGGSSTDTQYF,TGTGCCACCACGGGCGGTTCTAGCACAGATACGCAGTATTTT
TRBV5-1,TRBD2,-,TRBJ2-1,CASSLGTSGIEEQFF,TGCGCCAGCAGCCTTGGGACTAGCGGGATTGAGGAGCAGTTCTTC
TRBV20-1,TRBD2,many,TRBJ2-1,CSARDPFGSGSYNEQFF,TGCAGTGCTAGGGATCCCTTTGGTAGCGGGAGCTACAATGAGCAGTTCTTC
TRBV20-1,TRBD1,-,TRBJ2-5,CSARAGGRSQETQYF,TGCAGTGCTAGAGCAGGGGGCCGGAGTCAAGAGACCCAGTACTTC
TRBV5-1,TRBD1,few,TRBJ2-7,CASSPGQRSSYEQYF,TGCGCCAGCAGCCCGGGACAGCGTAGCTCCTACGAGCAGTACTTC
TRBV30,TRBD1,-,TRBJ2-7,CATPGQGYEQYF,TGTGCGACACCGGGACAGGGCTACGAGCAGTACTTC
TRBV25-1,-,few,TRBJ2-7,CASSGSPKPHEQYF,TGTGCCAGCAGTGGCTCCCCAAAGCCCCACGAGCAGTACTTC
TRBV7-9,-,-,TRBJ1-3,CASSRDASSGNTIYF,TGTGCCAGCAGCCGGGACGCCAGCTCTGGAAACACCATATATTTT
TRBV5-1,-,-,TRBJ2-3,CASSLQGLHSTDTQYF,TGCGCCAGCAGCTTGCAGGGACTCCATAGCACAGATACGCAGTATTTT
TRBV5-6,-,once,TRBJ1-2,CACSLVQPTNYGYTF,TGTGCCTGCAGCTTGGTACAGCCTACGAACTATGGCTACACCTTC
TRBV12-3/TRBV12-4,-,many,TRBJ1-1,CASSLWSNTEAFF,TGTGCCAGCAGTTTATGGTCGAACACTGAAGCTTTCTTT
TRBV12-3/TRBV12-4,-,-,TRBJ2-7,CASTASVAYEQYF,TGTGCCAGCACGGCTAGCGTTGCCTACGAGCAGTACTTC
TRBV6-5,-,few,TRBJ2-2,CASSYEPSTGELFF,TGTGCCAGCAGTTACGAGCCATCCACCGGGGAGCTGTTTTTT
TRBV7-9,-,few,TRBJ2-6,CASSPEGANVLTF,TGTGCCAGCAGCCCGGAAGGGGCCAACGTCCTGACTTTC
TRBV9,-,many,TRBJ2-1,CASSELTGDNEQFF,TGTGCCAGCAGCGAGCTGACTGGAGACAATGAACAGTTCTTC
TRBV9,TRBD2,many,TRBJ2-7,CASSVASGNYEQYF,TGTGCCAGCAGCGTTGCTAGCGGGAACTACGAGCAGTACTTC
TRBV11-2,TRBD2,many,TRBJ2-3,CASSLERGTSGNFYTDTQYF,TGTGCCAGCAGCTTAGAACGGGGGACTAGCGGGAACTTTTACACAGATACGCAGTATTTT
TRBV18,-,-,TRBJ2-1,CASSPVGPNNEQFF,TGTGCCAGCTCACCTGTGGGGCCAAACAATGAGCAGTTCTTC
TRBV28,TRBD1,many,TRBJ1-4,CASSLPTGPNEKLFF,TGTGCCAGCAGTTTACCGACAGGGCCTAATGAAAAACTGTTTTTT
TRBV6-2/TRBV6-3,-,-,TRBJ2-6,CASSPHHTGSGANVLTF,TGTGCCAGCAGTCCCCACCATACAGGGTCTGGGGCCAACGTCCTGACTTTC
TRBV12-3/TRBV12-4,-,few,TRBJ2-1,CASSVSGLGNEQFF,TGTGCCAGCAGCGTTTCGGGACTTGGCAATGAGCAGTTCTTC
TRBV2,TRBD1,-,TRBJ1-2,CASNRRGRVSDYGYTF,TGTGCCAGCAATCGCAGGGGGCGAGTCTCGGACTATGGCTACACCTTC
TRBV11-2,-,-,TRBJ1-6,CASSPRTGSNNSPLHF,TGTGCCAGCAGCCCCCGAACAGGGTCGAATAATTCACCCCTCCACTTT
TRBV28,-,many,TRBJ2-5,CARRTKKPETQYF,TGTGCCAGGAGGACTAAGAAACCAGAGACCCAGTACTTC
TRBV18,TRBD1,few,TRBJ2-7,CASSPRDRGVHEQYF,TGTGCCAGCTCACCACGGGACAGGGGGGTCCACGAGCAGTACTTC
TRBV14,-,-,TRBJ2-7,CASSPLPGVEQYF,TGTGCCAGCAGCCCCCTCCCGGGGGTAGAGCAGTACTTC
TRBV9,TRBD1,few,TRBJ2-7,CASSAETGGLSYEQYF,TGTGCCAGCAGCGCTGAGACAGGGGGACTTTCCTACGAGCAGTACTTC
TRBV27,TRBD2,-,TRBJ2-1,CASTLGVAGGHNEQFF,TGTGCCAGCACCCTGGGCGTAGCGGGGGGCCACAATGAGCAGTTCTTC
TRBV4-2,TRBD2,once,TRBJ2-6,CASSRAGTSGFSSGANVLTF,TGTGCCAGCAGCCGGGCCGGGACTAGCGGCTTTAGCTCTGGGGCCAACGTCCTGACTTTC
TRBV12-3/TRBV12-4,-,many,TRBJ2-7,CASSLIPRDEQYF,TGTGCCAGCTCCCTTATCCCCAGGGACGAGCAGTACTTC
TRBV7-2,-,-,TRBJ2-3,CASSSQSPLGDTQYF,TGTGCCAGCAGCTCTCAATCCCCCCTTGGAGATACGCAGTATTTT
TRBV12-5,TRBD2,-,TRBJ2-3,CASAQTYRGTSEDTQYF,TGTGCTAGTGCCCAAACTTATAGGGGGACTAGCGAAGATACGCAGTATTTT